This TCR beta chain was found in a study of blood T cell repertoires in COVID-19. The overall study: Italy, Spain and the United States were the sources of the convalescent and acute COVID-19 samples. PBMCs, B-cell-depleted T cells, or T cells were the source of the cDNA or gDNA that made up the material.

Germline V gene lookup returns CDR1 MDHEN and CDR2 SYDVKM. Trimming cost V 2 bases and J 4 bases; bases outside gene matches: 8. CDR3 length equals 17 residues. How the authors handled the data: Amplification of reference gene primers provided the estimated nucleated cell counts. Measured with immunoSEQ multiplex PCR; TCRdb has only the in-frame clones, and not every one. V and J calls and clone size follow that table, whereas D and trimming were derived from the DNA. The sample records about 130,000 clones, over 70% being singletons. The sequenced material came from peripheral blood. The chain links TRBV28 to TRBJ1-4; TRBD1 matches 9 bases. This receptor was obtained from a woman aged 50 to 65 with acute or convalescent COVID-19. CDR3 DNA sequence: TGTGCCAGCAGTTTAAGCCCGGGGACAGGGATTAATGAAAAACTGTTTTTT. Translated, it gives CASSLSPGTGINEKLFF. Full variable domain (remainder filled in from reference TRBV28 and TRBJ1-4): DVKVTQSSRYLVKRTGEKVFLECVQDMDHENMFWYRQDPGLGLRLIYFSYDVKMKEKGDIPEGYSVSREKKERFSLILESASTNQTSMYLCASSLSPGTGINEKLFFGSGTQLSVL.